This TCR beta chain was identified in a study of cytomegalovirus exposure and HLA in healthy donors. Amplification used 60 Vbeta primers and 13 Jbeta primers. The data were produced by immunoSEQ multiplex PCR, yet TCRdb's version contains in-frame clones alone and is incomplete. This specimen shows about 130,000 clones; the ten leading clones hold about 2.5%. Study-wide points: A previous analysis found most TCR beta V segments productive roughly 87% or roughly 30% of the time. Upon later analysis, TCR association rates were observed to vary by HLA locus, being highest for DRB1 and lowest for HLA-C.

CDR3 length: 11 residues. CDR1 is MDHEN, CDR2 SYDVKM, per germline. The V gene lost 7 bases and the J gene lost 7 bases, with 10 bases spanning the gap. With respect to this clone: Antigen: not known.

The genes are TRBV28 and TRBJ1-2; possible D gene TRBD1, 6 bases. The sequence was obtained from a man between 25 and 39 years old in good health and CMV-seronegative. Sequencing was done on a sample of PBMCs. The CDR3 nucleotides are TGTGCCAGCAATGGGGACACTGGCTACACCTTC. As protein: CASNGDTGYTF.